A selection of T cell receptor beta chains follows, all from one sample in a study of shared clonotypes between healthy human individuals. Repertoires were generated with immunoSEQ multiplex PCR, while TCRdb's copy carries only in-frame clones and drops some. The table includes about 960,000 clones, about three quarters detected once. Sequenced: memory CD4+ T cells sorted from blood. The receptor set was obtained from a man younger than 35 in good health. CDR3s include the opening cysteine and the closing phenylalanine or tryptophan. The order of the fields is clone size, V gene, D gene, CDR3 protein. D genes are given only for firm matches. Where a row states a size, it is once, few, many or the class of an expanded clone; other rows omit it.

once,TRBV7-2,NA,CASSLSTASSGNTIYF
NA,TRBV10-1,NA,CASSDRRRGNEAFF
NA,TRBV4-1,NA,CASSQAKSSYNSPLHF
NA,TRBV11-2,TRBD1,CASSEGTGVFYEQYF
NA,TRBV6-1,NA,CASNTVMNQPQHF
NA,TRBV4-1,TRBD2,CASSQDLVGKAGIRFSYNEQFF
NA,TRBV25-1,NA,CASRRDSRDTQYF
NA,TRBV30,NA,CAWSRLGAWEQYF
NA,TRBV5-1,TRBD2,CASSLGLAGGRGAETQYF
NA,TRBV5-6,TRBD1,CASSLDRGNRQYF
NA,TRBV10-3,TRBD1,CASSGQETEAFF
NA,TRBV13,NA,CASSFQDTQYF
many,TRBV28,NA,CASSPPFGARDQPQHF
NA,TRBV11-3,TRBD1,CASSLGTGGTQYF
NA,TRBV7-7,NA,CASSRGATGPYEQYF
NA,TRBV2,NA,CASSVGNSPLHF
NA,TRBV5-1,TRBD2,CASSLSSGSTAYEQYF
NA,TRBV6-5,NA,CASSYSVKQNIQYF
few,TRBV11-3,TRBD1,CASSFRTGLGYEQYF
NA,TRBV30,NA,CAWSSQVNSGNTIYF
NA,TRBV11-3,TRBD2,CASSSNGRTDTQYF
NA,TRBV4-3,TRBD1,CASSQELTGGSYEQYF
NA,TRBV2,NA,CASSVIGGYTF
NA,TRBV5-8,TRBD1,CASSKTGNYEQYF
NA,TRBV12-1,NA,CASNDYPKNIQYF
many,TRBV6-5,NA,CASSEYSTDTQYF
NA,TRBV6-5,NA,CASSYSWGSGNTIYF
NA,TRBV30,NA,CAWSSQSGNTIYF
NA,TRBV29-1,TRBD1,CSVGMGQTYEQYF
NA,TRBV10-2,TRBD2,CATAGGRRGEQYF
once,TRBV4-1,TRBD1,CASSQAARDRYYEQYF
once,TRBV9,NA,CASSAPGQGYEQYF
NA,TRBV11-2,TRBD1,CASSSRDRYTGELFF
NA,TRBV4-3,TRBD2,CASSLSSPIAGGGETQYF
NA,TRBV14,NA,CASSQGRNEQFF